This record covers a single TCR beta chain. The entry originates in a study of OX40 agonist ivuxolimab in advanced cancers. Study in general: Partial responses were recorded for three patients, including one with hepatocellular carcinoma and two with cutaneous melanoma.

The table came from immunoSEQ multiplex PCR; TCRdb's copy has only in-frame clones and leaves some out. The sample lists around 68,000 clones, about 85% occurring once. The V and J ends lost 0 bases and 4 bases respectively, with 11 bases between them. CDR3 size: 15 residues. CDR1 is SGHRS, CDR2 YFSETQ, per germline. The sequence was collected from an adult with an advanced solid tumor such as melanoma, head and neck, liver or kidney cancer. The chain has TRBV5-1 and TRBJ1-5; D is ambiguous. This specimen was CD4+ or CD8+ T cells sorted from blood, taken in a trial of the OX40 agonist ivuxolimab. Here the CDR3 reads CASSLEGPGNQPQHF. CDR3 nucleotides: TGCGCCAGCAGCTTGGAAGGTCCGGGGAATCAGCCCCAGCATTTT.